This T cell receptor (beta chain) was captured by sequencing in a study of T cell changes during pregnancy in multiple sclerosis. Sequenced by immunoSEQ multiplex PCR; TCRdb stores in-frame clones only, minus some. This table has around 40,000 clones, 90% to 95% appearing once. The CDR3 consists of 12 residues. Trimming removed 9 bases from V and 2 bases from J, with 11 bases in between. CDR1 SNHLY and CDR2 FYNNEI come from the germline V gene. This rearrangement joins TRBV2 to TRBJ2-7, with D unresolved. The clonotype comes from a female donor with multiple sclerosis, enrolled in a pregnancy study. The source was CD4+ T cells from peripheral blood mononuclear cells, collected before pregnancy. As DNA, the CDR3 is TGTGCCAGTCGCCAGGCCACCTACGAGCAGTACTTC. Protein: CASRQATYEQYF.